One and the same sample provided the 8 T cell receptor beta chains below, sequenced in a study of blood T cells in healthy people across ages. Next came a second PCR, run for about 6 to 11 cycles, which used a sample-barcoded 5' primer along with a J-beta primer mix. From the 5' RACE reads, TCRdb called clonotypes with MiXCR, one entry per CDR3 protein. This table has 980,000 or so distinct CDR3 sequences, about 48% appearing once. Sequenced: blood. These receptors all stem from a man younger than 45 in good health.

The gene calls are TRBV6-5 and TRBJ2-7, with 9 bases that match TRBD1. V shed 6 bases, J shed 6 bases, and the junction held 9 bases outside the gene matches. The germline CDR1 and CDR2 sequences are MNHEY and SVGAGI. The CDR3 sequence is 14 residues long. Here the CDR3 DNA reads TGTGCCAGCAGCTCCCGGGACAGGGAGTTCGAGCAGTACTTC. It encodes CASSSRDREFEQYF.

This chain connects TRBV2 to TRBJ1-6; maybe TRBD1 (6 bases). V was cut by 4 bases and J by 10 bases, with 11 bases left in between. The CDR3 loop spans 13 amino acids. Germline V CDR1 and CDR2: SNHLY, FYNNEI. The CDR3 is CASSGQGRSPLHF. The CDR3 nucleotides read TGTGCCAGCAGTGGGCAGGGGAGGTCACCCCTCCACTTT.

This clonotype was picked up a small number of times. The chain joins TRBV10-3 to TRBJ2-1; D remains unclear. CDR3 size: 11 residues. Trimming removed 6 bases at V and 5 bases at J, with 5 bases between. CDR1 is ENHRY, CDR2 SYGVKD, per germline. This chain's CDR3 is CAISLNNEQFF. DNA of the CDR3: TGTGCCATCAGCTTGAACAATGAGCAGTTCTTC.

This clonotype was seen more than once but under ten times. The V and J genes are TRBV27 and TRBJ2-6; D may be TRBD1 (6 bases). Between the trimmed V and J ends, which lost 4 bases and 0 bases, there was a span of 16 bases. The CDR3 is made up of 18 amino acids. Germline V lookup: CDR1 MNHEY, CDR2 SMNVEV (reference sequence). CDR3 in DNA: TGTGCCAGCAGTTCTCAGGGGTTCCAGCTCTCTGGGGCCAACGTCCTGACTTTC. Residues: CASSSQGFQLSGANVLTF.

This clonotype was observed at least ten times. The J gene is TRBJ1-1, the V gene TRBV27; the D is unclear. Trimming took off 8 bases at V and 3 bases at J, with 16 bases between the two ends. The CDR3 extends over 14 amino acids. Per germline, CDR1 MNHEY and CDR2 SMNVEV (reference sequence). The CDR3 DNA is TGTGCCAGCCGATCAAGTTATCAGGACACTGAAGCTTTCTTT. Translation: CASRSSYQDTEAFF.

This clonotype was observed a few times. This rearrangement joins TRBV25-1 to TRBJ2-7; D is perhaps TRBD2 (5 bases). Germline CDR1 and CDR2: MGHDK and SYGVNS. V was clipped by 5 bases and J by 5 bases, with 10 bases between them. The CDR3 spans 12 residues. CDR3 sequence reads: CASSPNGDEQYF. As DNA, the CDR3 is TGTGCCAGCAGTCCCAACGGGGACGAGCAGTACTTC.

The CDR3 bases are TGTGCCAGCAGCCGGGGAGGAGAAAAACTGTTTTTT. This codes for CASSRGGEKLFF. The chain has TRBV7-6 and TRBJ1-4; D gene ambiguous. V shed 5 bases and J shed 8 bases, with 9 bases lying between them. Germline CDR1 and CDR2: SGHVS and FNYEAQ. CDR3 length equals 12 residues.

The chain recombines TRBV29-1 with TRBJ1-4, with D possibly being TRBD1 (6 bases). V lost 5 bases and J 8 bases, leaving 12 bases between the germline ends. The CDR3 is 12 amino acids. The germline V gene encodes CDR1 SQVTM and CDR2 ANQGSEA. CDR3 in amino acids: CSVLRGGEKLFF. As DNA, the CDR3 is TGCAGCGTTCTCAGGGGAGGGGAAAAACTGTTTTTT.